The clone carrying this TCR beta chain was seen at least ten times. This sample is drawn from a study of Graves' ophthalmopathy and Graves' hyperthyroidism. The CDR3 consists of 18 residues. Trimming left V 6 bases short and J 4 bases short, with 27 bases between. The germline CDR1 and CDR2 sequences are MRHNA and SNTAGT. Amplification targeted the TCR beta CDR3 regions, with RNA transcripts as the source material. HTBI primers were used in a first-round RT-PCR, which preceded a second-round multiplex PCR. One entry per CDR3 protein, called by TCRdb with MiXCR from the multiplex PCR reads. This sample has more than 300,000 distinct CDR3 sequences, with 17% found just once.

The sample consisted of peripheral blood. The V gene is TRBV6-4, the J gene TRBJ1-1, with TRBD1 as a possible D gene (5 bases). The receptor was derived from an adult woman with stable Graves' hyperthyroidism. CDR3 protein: CASRFMVDRGIPSTEAFF. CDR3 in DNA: TGTGCCAGCAGATTTATGGTGGATAGGGGAATCCCGAGCACTGAAGCTTTCTTT.